The clone carrying this T cell receptor (beta chain) appeared once. No antigen is known for it. These data come from a study of siplizumab effects on memory and regulatory T cells. Study findings and constraints: It seemed that naive T cells were more diverse than memory cells and were major contributors to the alloresponse. Mapping to unstimulated subsets was achieved for only a minor fraction of alloreactive clones.

Sequencing of each sample assayed roughly 100,000 TCR templates. Some clones are missing from TCRdb's copy, which holds only in-frame ones; the method was immunoSEQ multiplex PCR. The sample records 50,000 to 55,000 clones, 95% to 97% being singletons. Where a few donor pairs were concerned, the unstimulated naive, memory, effector memory and TEMRA subsets underwent sequencing. Trimming took off 0 bases at V and 5 bases at J, with 6 bases between the two ends. Germline V gene lookup returns CDR1 SGHNT and CDR2 YYREEE (reference sequence). The CDR3 covers 13 residues. Sequencing was carried out using naive CD4+ T cells sorted from blood. The receptor was derived from a human donor in good health. The chain is built from TRBV5-4 and TRBJ1-3, with D unclear. CDR3 sequence (DNA): TGTGCCAGCAGCTTGGGTCAGAGAAACACCATATATTTT. Protein product: CASSLGQRNTIYF. Full variable domain (rest looked up from reference TRBV5-4 and TRBJ1-3): ETGVTQSPTHLIKTRGQQVTLRCSSQSGHNTVSWYQQALGQGPQFIFQYYREEENGRGNFPPRFSGLQFPNYSSELNVNALELDDSALYLCASSLGQRNTIYFGEGSWLTVV.